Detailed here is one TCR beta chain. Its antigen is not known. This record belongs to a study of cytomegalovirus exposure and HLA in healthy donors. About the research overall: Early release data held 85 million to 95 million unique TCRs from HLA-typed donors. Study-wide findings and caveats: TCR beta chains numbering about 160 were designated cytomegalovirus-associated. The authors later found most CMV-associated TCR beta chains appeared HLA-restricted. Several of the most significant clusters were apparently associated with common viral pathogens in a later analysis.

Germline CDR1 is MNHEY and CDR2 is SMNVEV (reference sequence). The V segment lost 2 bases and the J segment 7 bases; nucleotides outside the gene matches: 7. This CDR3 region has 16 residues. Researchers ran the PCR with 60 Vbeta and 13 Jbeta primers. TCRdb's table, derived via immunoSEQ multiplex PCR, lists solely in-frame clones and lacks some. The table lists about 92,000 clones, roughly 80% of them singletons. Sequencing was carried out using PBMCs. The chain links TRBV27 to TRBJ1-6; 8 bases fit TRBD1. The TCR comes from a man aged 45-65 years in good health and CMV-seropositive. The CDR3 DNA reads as TGTGCCAGCAGTTTAACCCAGACAGGGGTGAATTCACCCCTCCACTTT. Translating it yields CASSLTQTGVNSPLHF.